This entry lists 28 T cell receptor delta chains sequenced from one sample in a study of gamma-delta T cells after stem cell transplantation. TCRdb made new clone calls on the RT-PCR reads using CATT. Here the sample spans about 1,900 delta-chain clones, roughly 45% being singletons. The sequencing input was gamma-delta T cells. The receptor set was obtained from a human donor. It is not recorded whose cells these are; they may come from a transplant donor.

A note on this clone: The junction departs from the called germline gene at one end, perhaps through a read error. The chain links TRDV3 to TRDJ1, with 11 nucleotides matching TRDD3. The CDR3 runs 15 residues. Germline V gene lookup returns CDR1 TVYSNPD and CDR2 GDNSRS (reference sequence). The DNA for the CDR3 is TGTGCCTTTCAGCTGGGGGATACCCGCACCGATAAACCCATCTTT. Translation: CAFQLGDTRTDKPIF.

This clone appeared a few times. The chain employs TRDV2 and TRDJ1; 13 bases are shared with TRDD3. The trim removed 1 base at V and 4 bases at J, leaving 8 bases unmatched. Germline values: CDR1 GEAIGNYY, CDR2 EKD. The CDR3 spans 17 residues. DNA of the CDR3: TGTGCCTGTGACACTCTTGAACTGGGGGATACGATCGATAAACTCATCTTT. Translation: CACDTLELGDTIDKLIF.

Note on this clone: The sample has other DNA sequences that encode this CDR3 too. V gene TRDV2 combines with J gene TRDJ1; 12 bases are shared with TRDD3. V trimming: 1 base; J trimming: 3 bases; junction bases outside the gene matches: 29. CDR3 length: 24 amino acids. The germline gives CDR1 GEAIGNYY, CDR2 EKD. The CDR3 here is CACDTVLGGRTTGGYNDLSDKLIF. The CDR3 DNA is TGTGCCTGTGACACTGTTTTAGGGGGTAGAACGACTGGGGGATACAACGACCTATCCGATAAACTCATCTTT.

As for this clone: Other DNA sequences in this sample translate to the same CDR3. The chain is built from TRDV1 and TRDJ1, with 8 bases lining up with TRDD3. The J segment lost 1 base and the V segment lost 3 bases, leaving 19 bases of the junction unmatched. The CDR3 consists of 20 residues. Germline CDR1 is TSWWSYY and CDR2 is QGS. The CDR3 protein is CALGEVGPILLGGLTDKLIF. The CDR3 DNA sequence: TGTGCTCTTGGGGAGGTGGGTCCTATCCTACTGGGGGGCCTCACCGATAAACTCATCTTT.

With respect to this clone: At one end the junction does not follow the germline gene, possibly because of a read error. V gene TRDV2 combines with J gene TRDJ1, with 8 bases that match TRDD3. CDR3 size: 19 residues. Germline values: CDR1 GEAIGNYY, CDR2 EKD. As DNA, the CDR3 is TGTGCCTGTGACACCGTTCGATTGGGGGATGGTCGCAGAACCGATAACCTCATCTTT. Its translation: CACDTVRLGDGRRTDNLIF.

Within the sample, this clone is medium-sized. The same CDR3 arises from other DNA sequences in this sample as well. The chain recombines TRDV2 with TRDJ1; D remains ambiguous. The V end lost 4 bases, the J end lost 3 bases, and 14 bases lay between the germline ends. In germline, CDR1 is GEAIGNYY, CDR2 EKD. The CDR3 loop spans 14 amino acids. CDR3 in amino acids: CACDALRAPDKLIF. The CDR3 DNA sequence: TGTGCCTGTGATGCACTACGTGCCCCCGATAAACTCATCTTT.

Of note for this clone: This likely came from a read error, as a far larger clone is one base away. This chain joins TRDV2 and TRDJ1; tentatively, D is TRDD3 (5 bases). CDR3 size: 17 residues. V was trimmed by 1 base and J by 3 bases, leaving 20 bases between them. CDR1 GEAIGNYY and CDR2 EKD come from the germline V gene. The CDR3 spells CACDTLGHTRRADKLIF. The CDR3 nucleotides are TGTGCCTGTGACACTCTGGGACATACCCGACGGGCCGATAAACTCATCTTT.

There are a few counts of this clone. A much bigger clone sits one base away, suggesting this may be a read error. The J gene is TRDJ1, the V gene TRDV2; TRDD3 aligns across 8 bases. The trim removed 3 bases at V and 4 bases at J, leaving 12 bases unmatched. The CDR3 sequence is 16 residues long. Germline V gene data show CDR1 as GEAIGNYY and CDR2 as EKD. CDR3 bases: TGTGCCTGTGACTCACTGGGGGCTACGGGTAACGATAAACTCATCTTT. Translated, it gives CACDSLGATGNDKLIF.

There are a few counts of this clone. The CDR3 region is CALGTPLRLSPRTGGYPDKLIF. Here the CDR3 DNA reads TGTGCTCTTGGGACCCCCCTCCGCCTCTCTCCGAGAACTGGGGGATACCCCGATAAACTCATCTTT. V and J are TRDV1 and TRDJ1; 12 nucleotides align to TRDD3. The CDR3 is 22 residues long. Germline V CDR1 and CDR2: TSWWSYY, QGS. V shed 5 bases and J 3 bases; nucleotides not matched to a gene: 25.

The V gene is TRDV2, the J gene TRDJ1; D might be TRDD3 (6 bases). This CDR3 spans 14 amino acids. Trimming took 1 base from V and 10 from J, leaving 18 bases between them. CDR1 is GEAIGNYY, CDR2 EKD, per germline. For the CDR3, the DNA is TGTGCCTGTGACACAGTGGGGGCCTCTGGGGTACTCATCTTT. Protein product: CACDTVGASGVLIF.

A few counts support this clone. Germline and junction disagree at one end, which may indicate a read error. This sequence joins TRDV2 and TRDJ1; D is uncertain. The CDR3 runs 15 residues. Germline CDR1 is GEAIGNYY and CDR2 is EKD. CDR3 sequence reads: CACDTVGARTDNLIF. Here the CDR3 DNA reads TGTGCCTGTGACACCGTCGGGGCTAGGACCGATAACCTCATCTTT.

Regarding this clone: A read error likely explains this, since a far larger clone differs by one base. The chain combines TRDV2 with TRDJ1, with TRDD3 identical over 12 bases. J gave up 6 bases and V 3 bases, and 10 bases lay outside the gene matches. CDR1 is GEAIGNYY, CDR2 EKD, per germline. CDR3 length: 16 amino acids. In nucleotides, the CDR3 is TGTGCCTGTGACCCAATACTGGGGGATACCCAGAATAAACTCATCTTT. This translates into CACDPILGDTQNKLIF.

This clone was seen only a few times. The TCRdb record carries a much larger clone's protein, which differs from this DNA's translation at residue 21; a read error is the likely cause, and the protein listed here is the DNA translation. This chain links TRDV2 with TRDJ3, with TRDD3 identical over 7 bases. This CDR3 is 25 amino acids long. Trimming took 0 bases from V and 19 from J; bases not matched to a gene: 44. Per the germline V gene, CDR1 is GEAIGNYY and CDR2 is EKD. Here the CDR3 reads CACDTVSGWGTPLRLSSWDTPQMFF. CDR3 in DNA: TGTGCCTGTGACACCGTGAGTGGATGGGGGACCCCGCTTCGTTTATCGTCCTGGGACACCCCACAAATGTTTTTC.

This clone was counted a few times. The V gene is TRDV2, the J gene TRDJ1; 8 bases are a match to TRDD3. The CDR3 is made up of 22 amino acids. Germline assignment: CDR1 GEAIGNYY and CDR2 EKD. The trim removed 0 bases at V and 0 bases at J, leaving 23 bases unmatched. CDR3: CACDTVRDGRSTGGTYTDKLIF. The CDR3 DNA follows: TGTGCCTGTGACACCGTCCGGGATGGTCGGAGTACTGGGGGGACGTACACCGATAAACTCATCTTT.

The chain is built from TRDV2 and TRDJ1; 9 bases fit TRDD3. Germline assignment: CDR1 GEAIGNYY and CDR2 EKD. Trimming cost V 4 bases and J 3 bases; bases outside gene matches: 17. The CDR3 sequence is 18 residues long. The CDR3 sequence: CACDRLKTAGDTPDKLIF. The DNA for the CDR3 is TGTGCCTGTGATCGGCTGAAGACTGCGGGGGATACTCCCGATAAACTCATCTTT.

The chain recombines TRDV2 with TRDJ3; 12 bases match TRDD3. The CDR3 has 20 amino acids. Losses at the gene ends were 3 bases for V and 0 bases for J; bases not matched to a gene: 8. Germline V gene sequence: CDR1 GEAIGNYY, CDR2 EKD. The CDR3 nucleotides are TGTGCCTGTGACCCTGTACTGGGGGATACTGGCTCCTGGGACACCCGACAGATGTTTTTC. Encoded protein: CACDPVLGDTGSWDTRQMFF.

The chain links TRDV2 to TRDJ1; D unclear. With 1 base removed from V and 0 bases from J, the gap between germline ends came to 8 bases. The CDR3 has 14 residues. CDR1 is GEAIGNYY and CDR2 is EKD in the germline V gene. CDR3 in DNA: TGTGCCTGTGACACTCCCGACTACACCGATAAACTCATCTTT. It specifies CACDTPDYTDKLIF.

This clone was seen only a few times. The protein given by TCRdb reflects a much larger clone and differs at residues 3 and 10 from this DNA's translation, likely from a read error; the protein shown is the DNA's translation. The chain couples TRDV3 to TRDJ1; D call uncertain. Trimming stripped 4 bases from V and 4 bases from J, with 22 bases between. Per the germline V gene, CDR1 is TVYSNPD and CDR2 is GDNSRS (reference sequence). CDR3 length: 15 amino acids. CDR3 in DNA: TGTGCCTCTGAGACCCCTATATCCCACGACGATAAACTCATCTTT. This sequence encodes CASETPISHDDKLIF.

This clone is classed as medium-sized. The rearrangement uses TRDV2 and TRDJ1; D unresolved. V dropped 0 bases and J dropped 3 bases, with 10 bases sitting between them. The germline gives CDR1 GEAIGNYY, CDR2 EKD. The CDR3 spans 14 residues. The CDR3, as DNA: TGTGCCTGTGACACCGTCTGGAGGGCCGATAAACTCATCTTT. Its translation: CACDTVWRADKLIF.

This chain connects TRDV2 to TRDJ1; 8 bases are a match to TRDD3. The CDR3 contains 17 residues. Germline-derived CDR1 and CDR2 are GEAIGNYY and EKD. Trimming cost V 2 bases and J 0 bases; bases outside gene matches: 10. The CDR3 region is CACDILAGGPYTDKLIF. The CDR3 coding sequence is TGTGCCTGTGACATTCTGGCTGGGGGACCTTACACCGATAAACTCATCTTT.

Turning to this clone: It is likely a read error: a sequence one base away is far more abundant. The same CDR3 also results from other DNA sequences found in this sample. The gene calls are TRDV1 and TRDJ1; possible D gene TRDD3, 5 bases. The germline V gene encodes CDR1 TSWWSYY and CDR2 QGS. The CDR3 length is 22 residues. The chain's CDR3 is CALGDLRLVWFDTPDYTDKLIF. In DNA form, the CDR3 reads TGTGCCCTTGGGGACTTACGGCTGGTTTGGTTTGACACTCCCGACTACACCGATAAACTCATCTTT.

In its sample, this clone ranks as medium-sized. This chain uses TRDV2 with TRDJ1, with 7 bases identical to TRDD3. The junction had 5 bases not matched to a gene; V was cut back by 0 bases and J by 2 bases. The CDR3 spans 15 residues. Germline CDR1 reads GEAIGNYY; CDR2 reads EKD. CDR3 sequence: CACDTVGDRTDKLIF. The CDR3, as DNA: TGTGCCTGTGACACCGTCGGGGATAGGACCGATAAACTCATCTTT.

Points on this clone: A much larger clonotype is one base distant, so this may be a read error. This same CDR3 is encoded by further DNA sequences in the sample. The chain has TRDV1 and TRDJ1; D tentatively reads TRDD2 or TRDD3 (7 bases each). V shed 0 bases and J shed 0 bases, with 50 bases lying between them. The CDR3 runs 29 residues. Germline V gives CDR1 TSWWSYY, CDR2 QGS. Here the CDR3 DNA reads TGTGCTCTTGGGGAACTGGGTTTCTTCCTAAGGCCGCCTGGGGGCTGGATGGGTGTAGGTACTTCCTACACCGATAAACTCATCTTT. Residues: CALGELGFFLRPPGGWMGVGTSYTDKLIF.

This clone was counted between two and nine times. The chain employs TRDV2 and TRDJ1, with 8 positions matching TRDD3. V was pared by 3 bases and J by 5 bases, with 13 bases of the junction left unmatched. The CDR3 has 16 residues. The germline V gene has CDR1 GEAIGNYY and CDR2 EKD. The CDR3 is CACDPLPTAGGDKLIF. The CDR3 DNA is TGTGCCTGTGACCCCCTTCCCACGGCTGGGGGAGATAAACTCATCTTT.

As for this clone: Mismatch with germline at one junction end may stem from a read error. Other DNA sequences from this sample encode an identical CDR3 as well. The chain recombines TRDV2 with TRDJ3; tentatively, D is TRDD3 (5 bases). CDR3 size: 16 residues. Germline lookup yields CDR1 GEAIGNYY and CDR2 EKD. DNA of the CDR3: TGTGCCTGTGACACTTTAAGCTCCTGGGACACCCGCCAGATGTTTTTC. This sequence encodes CACDTLSSWDTRQMFF.

This clone was detected only a few times. The CDR3 loop reads CACDTLFRTGGPYTDKLIF. The CDR3 bases are TGTGCCTGTGACACCCTTTTCCGTACTGGGGGTCCGTACACCGATAAACTCATCTTT. This rearrangement joins TRDV2 to TRDJ1; TRDD3 matches 8 bases. The germline CDR1 and CDR2 sequences are GEAIGNYY and EKD. Trimming removed 0 bases from V and 0 bases from J; junction bases left unmatched: 14. The CDR3 has 19 residues.

This clone was counted between two and nine times. The chain joins TRDV2 to TRDJ1; D unresolved. This CDR3 is 14 amino acids long. Germline loops: CDR1 GEAIGNYY, CDR2 EKD. The V end lost 0 bases, the J end lost 1 base, and 8 bases lay between the germline ends. The CDR3 region is CACDTVGFTDKLIF. The CDR3 DNA follows: TGTGCCTGTGACACCGTTGGGTTCACCGATAAACTCATCTTT.

This clone was counted only a few times. This may come from a read error, since a much larger clone is one base off. The V gene is TRDV2, the J gene TRDJ1, with unresolved D. Germline assignment: CDR1 GEAIGNYY and CDR2 EKD. The CDR3 spans 14 residues. The V end lost 5 bases, the J end lost 1 base, and 13 bases lay between the germline ends. The CDR3 nucleotides read TGTGCCTGTGGCCGACTACGTCCCACCGATAAACTCATCTTT. It is translated as CACGRLRPTDKLIF.